Sequencing of this T cell receptor (beta chain) was carried out in a study of CD8 T cells in ankylosing spondylitis. CDR3 size: 12 residues. Trimming removed 2 bases at V and 3 bases at J, with 3 bases between. From germline, CDR1 is ENHRY and CDR2 SYGVKD. Study findings and constraints: CD8+ by phenotype, disease-linked clones were relatively rare in peripheral blood. Prior work had noted some motif variants in reactive arthritis blood and synovial fluid. Reportedly, significant enrichment of disease-linked clones occurred in matched ankylosing spondylitis synovial fluid. Blood from ankylosing spondylitis patients appeared to carry a characteristic eight-variant TCR beta motif.

Molecular-barcoded quantitative 5'-RACE produced these TCR beta libraries. TCRdb independently ran MiXCR on the 5' RACE reads; one entry per CDR3 protein. In the table there are about 450,000 distinct CDR3 sequences, approximately 26% of which are singletons. Note on this clonotype: Its antigen is unidentified.

This TCR was sampled from a male donor with ankylosing spondylitis. The V and J genes are TRBV10-3 and TRBJ2-3; D remains ambiguous. Source material: blood, either unsorted or a sorted T cell fraction (not recorded which). As DNA, the CDR3 is TGTGCCATCAGTGAGCCTACAGATACGCAGTATTTT. Residues: CAISEPTDTQYF.